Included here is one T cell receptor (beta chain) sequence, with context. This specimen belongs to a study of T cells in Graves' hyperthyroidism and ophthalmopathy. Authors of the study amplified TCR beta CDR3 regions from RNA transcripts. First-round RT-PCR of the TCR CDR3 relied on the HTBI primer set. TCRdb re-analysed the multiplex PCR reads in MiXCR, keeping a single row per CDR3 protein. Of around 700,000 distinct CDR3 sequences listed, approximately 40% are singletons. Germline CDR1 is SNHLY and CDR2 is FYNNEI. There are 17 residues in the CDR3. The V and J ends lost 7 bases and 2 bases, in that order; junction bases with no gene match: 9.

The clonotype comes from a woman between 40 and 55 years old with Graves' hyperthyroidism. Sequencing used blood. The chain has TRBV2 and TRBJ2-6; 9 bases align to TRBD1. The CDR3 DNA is TGTGCCAGCACCCGGACAGGGGAGCTCACTGGGGCCAACGTCCTGACTTTC. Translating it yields CASTRTGELTGANVLTF.